Reported below is one TCR beta chain. This sample was included in a study of control samples from healthy donors and cancer patients. Clones were sequenced by immunoSEQ multiplex PCR, and TCRdb holds only the in-frame ones, with some missing. The repertoire holds tens of thousands of clones, with about four fifths as singletons. V gave up 0 bases and J gave up 5 bases; unmatched junction bases: 7. This CDR3 region has 16 residues. Germline loops: CDR1 SGHKS, CDR2 YYEKEE (reference sequence). The TCR was taken from a woman aged 50 to 60 with lung cancer. V usage is TRBV5-5 and J usage is TRBJ1-4, with 7 bases fitting TRBD1. Sequencing was done on a sample of PBMCs. In DNA, the CDR3 is TGTGCCAGCAGCTTGGGACCGGACAGGAGAAATGAAAAACTGTTTTTT. Translation gives CASSLGPDRRNEKLFF.